This TCR beta chain was documented in a study of TIL therapy for anti-PD-1-resistant metastatic lung cancer. Study conclusions and caveats: Many TIL product clones were absent from baseline tumor, suggesting clonal contraction.

As for this clone: No antigen is known for it.

The CDR3 spans 14 residues. V lost 3 bases, J lost 1 base, and 3 bases stayed unmatched. Germline assignment: CDR1 SQVTM and CDR2 ANQGSEA. The immunoSEQ assay was v3. Libraries were sequenced to around 2 million read pairs (survey) or 5-6 million (deep). The method was immunoSEQ multiplex PCR; TCRdb's version includes in-frame clones alone and lacks a portion of them. The sample shows roughly 7,000 clones, 50% to 70% of them seen only once. Time point of the sample: pre-treatment sample, taken before nivolumab and TIL therapy. Tumor tissue came from excised metastases, mostly pleural nodules or supraclavicular lymph nodes.

The chain couples TRBV29-1 to TRBJ2-1; 7 bases map to TRBD2. This receptor was obtained from a person aged 25 to 85 with non-small cell lung cancer. Specimen: tumor tissue, collected at baseline. The CDR3 nucleotides read TGCAGCGTTGAGCCTAGCGGTTCCTACAATGAGCAGTTCTTC. Translation: CSVEPSGSYNEQFF.